The 27 T cell receptor beta chains below all came from one sample that was sequenced in a study of blood T cell repertoires in COVID-19. Clones were read by immunoSEQ multiplex PCR, and TCRdb kept only the in-frame ones, dropping some. The sample records more than 85,000 clones, roughly 89% being singletons. Sequenced input: peripheral blood. The receptor source for this set is a man in his 70s with acute or convalescent COVID-19.

This chain joins TRBV5-1 and TRBJ1-2; 7 bases align to TRBD1. This CDR3 region has 14 residues. The germline gives CDR1 SGHRS, CDR2 YFSETQ. V was clipped by 2 bases and J by 3 bases; unmatched bases: 4. CDR3 sequence reads: CASSLGGRDYGYTF. The CDR3, as DNA: TGCGCCAGCAGCTTAGGGGGCAGGGACTATGGCTACACCTTC.

CDR3 region: CASSDGGGQPQHF. CDR3 coding DNA: TGTGCCAGCAGTGATGGGGGCGGTCAGCCCCAGCATTTT. J is TRBJ1-5 and V is TRBV6-4, with D possibly matching TRBD1 (6 bases). CDR3 length: 13 residues. Germline-derived CDR1 and CDR2 are MRHNA and SNTAGT. Deletions cut 3 bases from V and 6 bases from J, with 9 bases between.

The table lists this clone with a few counts. The V gene is TRBV6-6, the J gene TRBJ2-3; D is perhaps TRBD2 (6 bases). CDR1 is MNHNY and CDR2 is SVGAGI in the germline V gene (reference sequence). The CDR3 is 15 residues long. Trimming removed 2 bases from V and 3 bases from J, with 12 bases in between. CDR3 region: CASSYDGRRTDTQYF. Written as DNA, the CDR3 is TGTGCCAGCAGTTACGACGGGAGACGGACAGATACGCAGTATTTT.

The J gene is TRBJ2-7, the V gene TRBV4-3; a weak D match, TRBD2 (6 bases). CDR3 length equals 15 residues. Germline CDR1 is LGHNA and CDR2 is YSLEER. V was cut by 1 base and J by 0 bases, with 10 bases left in between. CDR3 amino acids: CASSQGRAASYEQYF. In DNA form, the CDR3 reads TGCGCCAGCAGCCAAGGGAGGGCAGCCTCCTACGAGCAGTACTTC.

The CDR3 sequence is CASSDQQGDQPQHF. The DNA for the CDR3 is TGTGCCAGCAGTGACCAACAGGGCGATCAGCCCCAGCATTTT. The V and J genes are TRBV6-4 and TRBJ1-5; TRBD1 is a possible D gene (6 bases). CDR1 is MRHNA and CDR2 is SNTAGT in the germline V gene. Trimming pared 2 bases from V and 5 bases from J, leaving 10 bases between. The CDR3 runs to 14 residues.

This clone was seen just once. The V call is TRBV27, the J call TRBJ1-6, with TRBD1 matching over 7 bases. CDR3 length: 15 amino acids. V lost 3 bases and J lost 5; bases outside the gene matches: 4. The germline CDR1 and CDR2 sequences are MNHEY and SMNVEV (reference sequence). The CDR3 is CASSFRDSHNSPLHF. DNA of the CDR3: TGTGCCAGCAGTTTCCGGGACAGCCATAATTCACCCCTCCACTTT.

This clone appeared a single time. The rearrangement links TRBV6-7 to TRBJ1-6, with a possible D match to TRBD1 (6 bases). TRBV6-7 is marked as an open reading frame, function uncertain. Trimming took 6 bases from V and 7 from J, leaving 13 bases between them. CDR3 length: 14 amino acids. As DNA, the CDR3 is TGTGCCAGCAGATTACAGGGCGGGAATTCACCCCTCCACTTT. Translation: CASRLQGGNSPLHF.

This sequence joins TRBV12-3 or TRBV12-4 and TRBJ1-3, with TRBD1 identical over 7 bases. Losses at the gene ends were 7 bases for V and 11 bases for J; bases not matched to a gene: 11. The CDR3 spans 13 residues. The CDR3, as DNA: TGTGCCAGCAACCACGACAGGGTCGGCGCCATATATTTT. It is translated as CASNHDRVGAIYF.

The table lists this clone with a count of one. The rearrangement links TRBV3-1 (or the pseudogene TRBV3-2) to TRBJ1-2, with 8 positions matching TRBD1. The length of the CDR3 is 14 residues. The trim removed 1 base at V and 6 bases at J, leaving 4 bases unmatched. Per germline, CDR1 LGHDT and CDR2 YNNKEL (reference sequence). CDR3 residues: CASSQVVQGDGYTF. For the CDR3, the DNA is TGTGCCAGCAGCCAAGTAGTACAGGGGGATGGCTACACCTTC.

The chain uses TRBV5-1 and TRBJ2-7; a possible D gene is TRBD2 (6 bases). V lost 4 bases, J lost 2 bases, and 13 bases lay in between. Germline V gene data show CDR1 as SGHRS and CDR2 as YFSETQ. CDR3 length: 14 residues. The CDR3 reads CASSLGTSTYEQYF. The DNA of the CDR3 is TGCGCCAGCAGCCTCGGGACTTCAACCTACGAGCAGTACTTC. The whole variable domain, remainder taken from reference TRBV5-1 and TRBJ2-7, is KAGVTQTPRYLIKTRGQQVTLSCSPISGHRSVSWYQQTPGQGLQFLFEYFSETQRNKGNFPGRFSGRQFSNSRSEMNVSTLELGDSALYLCASSLGTSTYEQYFGPGTRLTVT.

The J gene is TRBJ2-7, the V gene TRBV20-1; a weak D match, TRBD2 (6 bases). The CDR3 is 11 residues long. With 3 bases removed from V and 3 bases from J, the gap between germline ends came to 6 bases. CDR1 is DFQATT, CDR2 SNEGSKA, per germline (reference sequence). For the CDR3, the DNA is TGCAGTGCTAGTAGCGGCTACGAGCAGTACTTC. Encoded protein: CSASSGYEQYF.

V and J are TRBV5-1 and TRBJ1-2; D may be TRBD1 (6 bases). V shed 0 bases and J shed 7 bases, with 13 bases lying between them. From germline, CDR1 is SGHRS and CDR2 YFSETQ. CDR3 length: 14 amino acids. CDR3 sequence: CASSLVQGVAGYTF. As DNA, the CDR3 is TGCGCCAGCAGCTTGGTACAGGGAGTAGCTGGCTACACCTTC.

On this clone: Other DNA sequences in this specimen translate into the identical CDR3. This sequence joins TRBV18 and TRBJ1-2, with TRBD1 matching over 8 bases. Looked up from germline, CDR1 is KGHSH and CDR2 is LQKENI. V shed 6 bases and J 3 bases; nucleotides not matched to a gene: 3. The CDR3 is 13 residues long. The CDR3 is CASSLDRDYGYTF. CDR3 nucleotide sequence: TGTGCCAGCTCGTTGGACAGGGACTATGGCTACACCTTC.

V usage is TRBV11-3 and J usage is TRBJ2-7; TRBD2 agrees at 10 bases. The V segment lost 1 base and the J segment 2 bases; nucleotides outside the gene matches: 2. Germline V gene sequence: CDR1 SGHNT, CDR2 YENEEA. The CDR3 spans 15 residues. The CDR3 DNA reads TGTGCCAGCAGCTTAGGGCTAGCGGGGGCCTACGAGCAGTACTTC. Protein: CASSLGLAGAYEQYF. Based on the CDR3 plus reference TRBV11-3 and TRBJ2-7, the full variable domain is EAGVVQSPRYKIIEKKQPVAFWCNPISGHNTLYWYLQNLGQGPELLIRYENEEAVDDSQLPKDRFSAERLKGVDSTLKIQPAELGDSAVYLCASSLGLAGAYEQYFGPGTRLTVT.

The count of this clone is one. V gene TRBV4-3 combines with J gene TRBJ2-1, with 8 bases that match TRBD2. V gave up 0 bases and J gave up 7 bases; unmatched junction bases: 8. Looked up from germline, CDR1 is LGHNA and CDR2 is YSLEER. The CDR3 consists of 16 residues. CDR3 bases: TGCGCCAGCAGCCAAGATACCGGGAGGGCACCGAATGAGCAGTTCTTC. It specifies CASSQDTGRAPNEQFF.

The chain employs TRBV28 and TRBJ1-1, with 7 nucleotides matching TRBD1. This CDR3 is 13 amino acids long. V shed 7 bases, J shed 8 bases, and the junction held 10 bases outside the gene matches. The V gene's germline CDR1 is MDHEN and CDR2 SYDVKM. DNA for the CDR3: TGTGCCAGCACCATGGGACAGCTGGAGGAAGCTTTCTTT. It translates to CASTMGQLEEAFF.

The rearrangement uses TRBV28 and TRBJ1-5, with a weak D call TRBD1 (6 bases). In germline, CDR1 is MDHEN, CDR2 SYDVKM. This CDR3 has 16 amino acids. Trimming stripped 7 bases from V and 3 bases from J, with 19 bases between. CDR3 loop: CASTQGGQWPNQPQHF. CDR3 bases: TGTGCCAGCACCCAGGGTGGACAGTGGCCCAATCAGCCCCAGCATTTT. Full variable domain (missing parts from reference TRBV28 and TRBJ1-5): DVKVTQSSRYLVKRTGEKVFLECVQDMDHENMFWYRQDPGLGLRLIYFSYDVKMKEKGDIPEGYSVSREKKERFSLILESASTNQTSMYLCASTQGGQWPNQPQHFGDGTRLSIL.

J is TRBJ2-5 and V is TRBV2; no reliable D call. CDR3 length: 13 amino acids. V was clipped by 3 bases and J by 4 bases, with 9 bases between them. CDR1 is SNHLY and CDR2 is FYNNEI in the germline V gene. The CDR3, as DNA: TGTGCCAGCAGTGAGGCCCTCACAGAGACCCAGTACTTC. Translated, it gives CASSEALTETQYF.

DNA of the CDR3: TGTGCCAGTAGTCAGCTAGCGGGGGGGCCGGTGAATGAGCAGTTCTTC. This translates into CASSQLAGGPVNEQFF. The chain couples TRBV19 to TRBJ2-1; 12 bases align to TRBD2. This CDR3 has 16 residues. The germline V gene encodes CDR1 LNHDA and CDR2 SQIVND (reference sequence). The V gene end was trimmed by 5 bases and the J gene end by 7 bases; junction bases not matched to a gene: 9.

The chain combines TRBV11-2 with TRBJ2-4, with 8 bases matching TRBD1. The CDR3 is 16 amino acids. After removal of 5 bases from V and 1 base from J, the junction contained 7 bases not matched to a gene. Germline CDR1 SGHAT, CDR2 FQNNGV. The CDR3 spells CASSLRTGIAKNIQYF. Here the CDR3 DNA reads TGTGCCAGCAGCCTAAGGACAGGGATCGCCAAAAACATTCAGTACTTC. The whole variable domain, filled in from reference TRBV11-2 and TRBJ2-4, reads EAGVAQSPRYKIIEKRQSVAFWCNPISGHATLYWYQQILGQGPKLLIQFQNNGVVDDSQLPKDRFSAERLKGVDSTLKIQPAKLEDSAVYLCASSLRTGIAKNIQYFGAGTRLSVL.

The rearrangement joins TRBV7-9 to TRBJ2-5, with 9 bases that match TRBD2. The CDR3 length is 16 residues. Per germline, CDR1 SEHNR and CDR2 FQNEAQ (reference sequence). The junction had 4 bases not matched to a gene; V was cut back by 1 base and J by 1 base. CDR3 sequence reads: CASSLGWRGGQETQYF. DNA of the CDR3: TGTGCCAGCAGCTTAGGATGGCGGGGGGGCCAAGAGACCCAGTACTTC. Looking up the rest from reference TRBV7-9 and TRBJ2-5 gives the full variable domain: DTGVSQNPRHKITKRGQNVTFRCDPISEHNRLYWYRQTLGQGPEFLTYFQNEAQLEKSRLLSDRFSAERPKGSFSTLEIQRTEQGDSAMYLCASSLGWRGGQETQYFGPGTRLLVL.

This clone was picked up one time. V gene TRBV25-1 combines with J gene TRBJ1-2; 7 nucleotides agree with TRBD1. The V and J ends lost 5 bases and 5 bases, in that order; junction bases with no gene match: 2. The germline V gene encodes CDR1 MGHDK and CDR2 SYGVNS. CDR3 length equals 12 residues. In nucleotides, the CDR3 is TGTGCCAGCAGTTCAGGGGGATATGGCTACACCTTC. It is translated as CASSSGGYGYTF.

The J gene is TRBJ1-1, the V gene TRBV5-5; D possibly corresponds to TRBD1 (5 bases). The CDR3 spans 15 residues. Deletions cut 0 bases from V and 6 bases from J, with 15 bases between. Germline V gene sequence: CDR1 SGHKS, CDR2 YYEKEE (reference sequence). CDR3 loop: CASSLEGAVRPEAFF. The CDR3 coding sequence is TGTGCCAGCAGCTTGGAAGGGGCCGTGCGGCCTGAAGCTTTCTTT. Based on the CDR3 plus reference TRBV5-5 and TRBJ1-1, the full variable domain is DAGVTQSPTHLIKTRGQQVTLRCSPISGHKSVSWYQQVLGQGPQFIFQYYEKEERGRGNFPDRFSARQFPNYSSELNVNALLLGDSALYLCASSLEGAVRPEAFFGQGTRLTVV.

The J gene is TRBJ2-1, the V gene TRBV18; tentative D call: TRBD2 (6 bases). In germline, CDR1 is KGHSH, CDR2 LQKENI. The ends were cut back, 0 bases at V and 3 bases at J, with 9 bases in the middle. This CDR3 comprises 15 residues. In DNA, the CDR3 is TGTGCCAGCTCACCACCCGGGACTTTCTACAATGAGCAGTTCTTC. This gives the protein CASSPPGTFYNEQFF.

The chain combines TRBV7-9 with TRBJ2-7; 10 nucleotides match TRBD1. Germline trimming cut 5 bases from V and 0 bases from J; bases unmatched to any gene: 1. This CDR3 region has 14 residues. Germline lookup yields CDR1 SEHNR and CDR2 FQNEAQ (reference sequence). DNA of the CDR3: TGTGCCAGCAGCCGACAGGGGGCCTCCTACGAGCAGTACTTC. This translates into CASSRQGASYEQYF.

V and J are TRBV21-1 and TRBJ1-2; the listed D gene, TRBD1, was not tested against the DNA. TRBV21-1 has pseudogene status. This CDR3 is built from 14 residues. The CDR3: CASSRTDPLYGYTF. The CDR3 DNA follows: TGTGCCAGCAGTAGGACAGACCCCCTCTATGGCTACACCTTC.

This clone was found once. This chain connects TRBV11-2 to TRBJ2-3, with unresolved D. The V end was cut by 2 bases, the J end by 2 bases, with 8 bases between. Germline lookup yields CDR1 SGHAT and CDR2 FQNNGV. This CDR3 has 14 residues. The CDR3 sequence: CASSLRQATDTQYF. The CDR3, as DNA: TGTGCCAGCAGCTTACGGCAGGCCACAGATACGCAGTATTTT.